These T cell receptor beta chains were read from a single sample in a study of tumor-infiltrating lymphocytes in oesophageal squamous cell carcinoma. TCRdb independently ran MiXCR on the PCR reads; one entry per CDR3 protein. This table holds about 19,000 distinct CDR3 sequences, over 40% found once. Sequencing was done on a sample of normal esophageal tissue next to the tumor. The source of these receptors is a male donor with esophageal squamous cell carcinoma. Each CDR3 is given without its conserved first and last residue.

TRBJ1-6	TRBV7-2	ASSPYRDSPLH
TRBJ2-7	TRBV10-3	AISPSSYEQY
TRBJ2-3	TRBV14	ASSQEAGDTQY
TRBJ2-4	TRBV11-1	ASSLRDRVSKNIQY
TRBJ2-7	TRBV7-1	ASSSTSGVLGEQY
TRBJ2-3	TRBV20-1	SAPTNTDTQY
TRBJ1-3	TRBV6-6	ASSSRQISGNTIY
TRBJ2-2	TRBV2	ASRVDAANTGELF
NA	TRBV7-3	ASSPDRERYT
TRBJ2-1	TRBV5-1	ASSLGGTNNEQF
TRBJ1-4	TRBV24-1	ATSDTYSGEKLF
TRBJ1-5	TRBV20-1	SAWAGYENQPQH
TRBJ2-6	TRBV24-1	ATSDLRGSGANVLT
TRBJ1-1	TRBV6-1	ASSGRGRVLEAF
TRBJ2-4	TRBV7-4	ASSLEGLSIQY
TRBJ2-3	TRBV7-6	ASSLEYPDTQY
TRBJ2-7	TRBV7-9	ASSQGTANYNEQY
TRBJ2-5	TRBV5-6	ASSLRTGGEETQY
NA	TRBV11-2	ASSLDGGGSYEQY
NA	TRBV6-1	ASIRAVGETQY
TRBJ2-3	TRBV2	ASTATWGTRSADTQY
NA	TRBV7-2	ASSFTSGSYEQY
TRBJ2-6	TRBV27	ASSWTEDTVLT
NA	TRBV6-6	ASASTSGGNDEQF
NA	TRBV7-2	ASSPGNEQY
TRBJ2-4	TRBV29-1	SVATENIQY
TRBJ2-5	TRBV7-3	ASSLKPSPPGQTSVGTQY
TRBJ2-5	TRBV7-9	ASSGAGVETQY
NA	TRBV4-2	ASSQDWDRFSEQF
TRBJ1-2	TRBV19	ASSMDRVGGYT
TRBJ2-5	TRBV28	ASSLSRGLGETQY
TRBJ2-2	TRBV7-6	ASRALGGPNTGELF
NA	TRBV10-3	AISSGWTAFNEQF
NA	TRBV6-4	ASSSGPSFAEQY
NA	TRBV7-9	ASLWLAGNEQF
NA	TRBV28	ASSLSVAASTDTQY
TRBJ1-5	TRBV7-1	ASSPSVRDTQPQH
NA	TRBV7-3	ASSPRRGYEQY
TRBJ2-4	TRBV28	ASRTPGQGGIQY
TRBJ1-1	TRBV7-9	ASSLAPNTEAF
TRBJ2-4	TRBV6-1	ASSQGAKNIQY
TRBJ2-7	TRBV5-1	ASRSGQNSYEQY
TRBJ2-7	TRBV6-1	ASSGGSGLINEQY
NA	TRBV20-1	SASGDRGLDIQY
TRBJ2-1	TRBV7-6	ASSFRTSGNTGELY
TRBJ2-2	TRBV7-3	ASSLSLIRELF
TRBJ1-1	TRBV20-1	SASSHQEMNTEAF
TRBJ2-3	TRBV7-6	ASSLAPRSHTQY
TRBJ2-4	TRBV11-3	ASSIAGGGVSYIQY